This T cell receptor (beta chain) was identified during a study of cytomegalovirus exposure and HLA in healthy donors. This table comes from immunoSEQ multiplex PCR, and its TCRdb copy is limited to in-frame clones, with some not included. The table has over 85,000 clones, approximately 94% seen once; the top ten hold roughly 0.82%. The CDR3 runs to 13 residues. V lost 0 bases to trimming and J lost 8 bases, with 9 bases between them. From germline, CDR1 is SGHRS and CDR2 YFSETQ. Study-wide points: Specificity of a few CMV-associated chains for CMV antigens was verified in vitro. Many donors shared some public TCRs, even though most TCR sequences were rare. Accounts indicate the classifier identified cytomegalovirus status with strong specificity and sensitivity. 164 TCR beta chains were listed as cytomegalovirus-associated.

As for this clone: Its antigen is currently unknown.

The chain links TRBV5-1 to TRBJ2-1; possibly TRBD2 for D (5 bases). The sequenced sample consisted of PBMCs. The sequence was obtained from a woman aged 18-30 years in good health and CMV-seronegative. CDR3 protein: CASSLGGPDEQFF. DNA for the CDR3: TGCGCCAGCAGCTTGGGAGGGCCCGATGAGCAGTTCTTC.